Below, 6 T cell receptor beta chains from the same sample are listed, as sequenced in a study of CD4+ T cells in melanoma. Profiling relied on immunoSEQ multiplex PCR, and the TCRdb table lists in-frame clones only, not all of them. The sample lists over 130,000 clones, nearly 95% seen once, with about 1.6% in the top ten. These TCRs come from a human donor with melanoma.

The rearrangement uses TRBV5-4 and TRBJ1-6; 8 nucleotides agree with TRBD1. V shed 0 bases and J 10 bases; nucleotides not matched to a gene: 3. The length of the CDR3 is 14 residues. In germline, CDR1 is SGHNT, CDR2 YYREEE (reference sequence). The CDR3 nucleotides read TGTGCCAGCAGCTTGGAACAGGGGGTATCACCCCTCCACTTT. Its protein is CASSLEQGVSPLHF.

For the CDR3, the DNA is TGTGCCAGCAGCGTACCGGACAGGGGGGAGGACACTGAAGCTTTCTTT. Translating it yields CASSVPDRGEDTEAFF. The genes are TRBV9 and TRBJ1-1, with 10 bases matching TRBD1. The germline gives CDR1 SGDLS, CDR2 YYNGEE. The CDR3 totals 16 residues. The junction had 6 bases not matched to a gene; V was cut back by 1 base and J by 3 bases.

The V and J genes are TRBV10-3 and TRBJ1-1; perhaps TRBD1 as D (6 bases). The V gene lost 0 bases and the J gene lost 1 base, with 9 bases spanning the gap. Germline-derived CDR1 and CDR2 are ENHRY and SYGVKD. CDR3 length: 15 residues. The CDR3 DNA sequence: TGTGCCATCAGTGAGTCCGGGGGCCGGAACACTGAAGCTTTCTTT. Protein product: CAISESGGRNTEAFF.

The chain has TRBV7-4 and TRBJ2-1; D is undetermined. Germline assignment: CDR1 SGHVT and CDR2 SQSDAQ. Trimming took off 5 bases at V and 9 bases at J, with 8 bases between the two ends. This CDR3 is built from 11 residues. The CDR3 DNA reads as TGTGCCAGCAGCCCCCCCCGTGAGCAGTTCTTC. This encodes CASSPPREQFF. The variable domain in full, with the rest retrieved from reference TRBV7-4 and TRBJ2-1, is GAGVSQSPRYKVAKRGRDVALRCDSISGHVTLYWYRQTLGQGSEVLTYSQSDAQRDKSGRPSGRFSAERPERSVSTLKIQRTEQGDSAVYLCASSPPREQFFGPGTRLTVL.

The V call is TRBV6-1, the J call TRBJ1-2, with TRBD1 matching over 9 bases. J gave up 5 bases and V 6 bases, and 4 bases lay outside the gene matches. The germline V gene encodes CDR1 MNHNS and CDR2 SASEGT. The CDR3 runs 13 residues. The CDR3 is CASSKGTGYGYTF. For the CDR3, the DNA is TGTGCCAGCAGCAAAGGGACAGGGTATGGCTACACCTTC.

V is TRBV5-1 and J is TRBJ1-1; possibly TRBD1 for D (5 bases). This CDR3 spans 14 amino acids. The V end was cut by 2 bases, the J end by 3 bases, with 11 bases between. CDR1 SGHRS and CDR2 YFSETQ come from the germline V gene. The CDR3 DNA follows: TGCGCCAGCAGCTTCCAGGGAGGGGACACTGAAGCTTTCTTT. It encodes CASSFQGGDTEAFF.